A selection of T cell receptor beta chains follows, all from one sample in a study of control samples from healthy donors and cancer patients. Profiled with immunoSEQ multiplex PCR; TCRdb holds only in-frame clones, not every one. The repertoire includes about 190,000 clones, about 91% of them detected once, and 1.5% to 2% sits in the top ten. Input material: blood. These receptors all stem from a man aged 25-45 years in good health. CDR3s include the opening cysteine and the closing phenylalanine or tryptophan. Fields, in order: V gene, D gene, clone size, J gene, CDR3 protein, CDR3 DNA. D genes are given only for firm matches. The size of a clone is reported for some rows only, either as once, few or many, or as a class for expanded clones.

V gene: TRBV5-1
D gene: TRBD1
clone size: .
J gene: TRBJ1-2
CDR3 protein: CASSGQESSYGYTF
CDR3 DNA: TGCGCCAGCAGCGGACAGGAAAGTAGCTATGGCTACACCTTC

V gene: TRBV19
D gene: .
clone size: once
J gene: TRBJ2-7
CDR3 protein: CARHFVGATYEQYF
CDR3 DNA: TGTGCCAGACATTTTGTCGGGGCCACCTACGAGCAGTACTTC

V gene: TRBV5-1
D gene: .
clone size: .
J gene: TRBJ1-1
CDR3 protein: CASSLLGKTRQVDTEAFF
CDR3 DNA: TGCGCCAGCAGCTTGCTCGGTAAGACGAGACAGGTTGACACTGAAGCTTTCTTT

V gene: TRBV5-1
D gene: .
clone size: .
J gene: TRBJ1-6
CDR3 protein: CASSPDGGGGSPLHF
CDR3 DNA: TGCGCCAGCAGCCCGGACGGGGGGGGCGGTTCACCCCTCCACTTT

V gene: TRBV9
D gene: TRBD1
clone size: .
J gene: TRBJ2-2
CDR3 protein: CASQGTANTGELFF
CDR3 DNA: TGTGCCAGCCAGGGGACAGCGAACACCGGGGAGCTGTTTTTT

V gene: TRBV30
D gene: .
clone size: few
J gene: TRBJ1-1
CDR3 protein: CAWSPKVSGDTEAFF
CDR3 DNA: TGTGCCTGGAGTCCCAAGGTGTCTGGGGACACTGAAGCTTTCTTT

V gene: TRBV15
D gene: .
clone size: .
J gene: TRBJ2-1
CDR3 protein: CATSRDLGRVDEQFF
CDR3 DNA: TGTGCCACCAGCAGAGATCTAGGCAGAGTCGATGAGCAGTTCTTC

V gene: TRBV19
D gene: TRBD1
clone size: .
J gene: TRBJ2-3
CDR3 protein: CASSKTGDFGDTQYF
CDR3 DNA: TGTGCCAGTAGTAAGACAGGGGATTTTGGAGATACGCAGTATTTT

V gene: TRBV4-1
D gene: TRBD1
clone size: .
J gene: TRBJ1-2
CDR3 protein: CASSTQDREGGYTF
CDR3 DNA: TGCGCCAGCAGCACCCAGGACAGGGAAGGTGGCTACACCTTC

V gene: TRBV2
D gene: .
clone size: few
J gene: TRBJ2-7
CDR3 protein: CASFDGWEQYF
CDR3 DNA: TGTGCCAGCTTCGACGGGTGGGAGCAGTACTTC

V gene: TRBV30
D gene: TRBD1
clone size: once
J gene: TRBJ1-1
CDR3 protein: CAWSVPDRVSTEAFF
CDR3 DNA: TGTGCCTGGAGTGTACCAGACAGGGTCAGCACTGAAGCTTTCTTT

V gene: TRBV11-2
D gene: .
clone size: .
J gene: TRBJ1-5
CDR3 protein: CASSKDGSYSNQPQHF
CDR3 DNA: TGTGCCAGCAGCAAGGACGGGTCTTATAGCAATCAGCCCCAGCATTTT

V gene: TRBV5-6
D gene: .
clone size: .
J gene: TRBJ1-1
CDR3 protein: CASSSTPGGEAFF
CDR3 DNA: TGTGCCAGCAGCTCCACCCCCGGTGGTGAAGCTTTCTTT

V gene: TRBV19
D gene: .
clone size: .
J gene: TRBJ1-1
CDR3 protein: CASSISTGGMNTEAFF
CDR3 DNA: TGTGCCAGTAGTATATCGACCGGGGGAATGAACACTGAAGCTTTCTTT

V gene: TRBV19
D gene: .
clone size: .
J gene: TRBJ2-7
CDR3 protein: CASSIDGSEVYEQYF
CDR3 DNA: TGTGCCAGTAGTATAGACGGATCTGAGGTCTACGAGCAGTACTTC

V gene: TRBV5-4
D gene: TRBD2
clone size: .
J gene: TRBJ2-1
CDR3 protein: CASRPTSGGNNEQFF
CDR3 DNA: TGTGCCAGCAGACCGACTAGCGGGGGTAATAATGAGCAGTTCTTC

V gene: TRBV18
D gene: .
clone size: .
J gene: TRBJ2-1
CDR3 protein: CASSPTGGGAISNEQFF
CDR3 DNA: TGTGCCAGCTCACCAACGGGAGGGGGCGCAATTAGCAATGAGCAGTTCTTC

V gene: TRBV14
D gene: TRBD2
clone size: .
J gene: TRBJ2-1
CDR3 protein: CASSPWEGLRGRGYNEQFF
CDR3 DNA: TGTGCCAGCAGCCCATGGGAGGGTCTGAGGGGCCGGGGTTACAATGAGCAGTTCTTC

V gene: TRBV6-5
D gene: .
clone size: .
J gene: TRBJ1-1
CDR3 protein: CASSYPLSPEAFF
CDR3 DNA: TGTGCCAGCAGTTACCCACTGTCCCCTGAAGCTTTCTTT